The 23 T cell receptor beta chains presented below share a single source sample, sequenced in a study of CD8 T cells in Susac syndrome. cDNA came from 0.5 to 1 ug RNA primed by random hexamers. In TCRdb, the immunoSEQ multiplex PCR reads were re-called with MiXCR into one record per CDR3 protein. Among some 180,000 distinct CDR3 sequences, 85% to 95% were seen once, and the ten largest hold 0.099%. The material sequenced was CD4+ T cells from PBMCs. These receptors all stem from a human donor with Susac syndrome.

The chain links TRBV14 to TRBJ1-6; possible D gene TRBD1, 5 bases. The germline V and J ends were trimmed by 4 bases and 4 bases, with 11 bases remaining between them. Germline values: CDR1 SGHDN, CDR2 FVKESK. The CDR3 has 15 amino acids. CDR3 loop: CASSPGRNYNSPLHF. The CDR3 DNA reads as TGTGCCAGCAGCCCGGGACGGAATTATAATTCACCCCTCCACTTT. Based on the CDR3 plus reference TRBV14 and TRBJ1-6, the full variable domain is EAGVTQFPSHSVIEKGQTVTLRCDPISGHDNLYWYRRVMGKEIKFLLHFVKESKQDESGMPNNRFLAERTGGTYSTLKVQPAELEDSGVYFCASSPGRNYNSPLHFGNGTRLTVT.

The chain combines TRBV28 with TRBJ1-2; unclear D gene. Trimming shortened V by 5 bases and J by 1 base, and 14 bases separated the two germline ends. Germline assignment: CDR1 MDHEN and CDR2 SYDVKM. The CDR3 is 15 residues long. CDR3 sequence reads: CASSATGIVNYGYTF. Written as DNA, the CDR3 is TGTGCCAGCAGTGCAACCGGGATAGTTAACTATGGCTACACCTTC.

V gene TRBV20-1 combines with J gene TRBJ2-7; 8 positions agree with TRBD1. CDR3 size: 15 residues. Trimming cost V 0 bases and J 3 bases; bases outside gene matches: 7. Per germline, CDR1 DFQATT and CDR2 SNEGSKA (reference sequence). The CDR3 protein is CSARDSDTGGYEQYF. The CDR3 coding sequence is TGCAGTGCTAGAGATAGCGACACAGGGGGCTACGAGCAGTACTTC.

The chain carries TRBV29-1 and TRBJ2-3; D remains ambiguous. V was clipped by 5 bases and J by 0 bases, with 12 bases between them. The CDR3 spans 14 residues. Germline V lookup: CDR1 SQVTM, CDR2 ANQGSEA. CDR3 DNA sequence: TGCAGCGTTACGGACGGTGCTAGCACAGATACGCAGTATTTT. Translated, it gives CSVTDGASTDTQYF.

The chain is built from TRBV3-1 and TRBJ1-4; TRBD1 might be the D (6 bases). CDR1 LGHDT and CDR2 YNNKEL come from the germline V gene (reference sequence). The V gene lost 1 base and the J gene lost 10 bases, with 16 bases spanning the gap. The CDR3 length is 15 residues. CDR3 coding DNA: TGTGCCAGCAGCCAAGTTTCAGACAGGCACGGAAAACTGTTTTTT. It specifies CASSQVSDRHGKLFF.

The chain recombines TRBV7-9 with TRBJ1-1; weak D call: TRBD1 (5 bases). The CDR3 runs to 14 residues. The germline gives CDR1 SEHNR, CDR2 FQNEAQ (reference sequence). Trimming pared 3 bases from V and 1 base from J, leaving 9 bases between. DNA for the CDR3: TGTGCCAGCAGCTTCGGGGGTCGGAACACTGAAGCTTTCTTT. This translates into CASSFGGRNTEAFF.

The V call is TRBV18, the J call TRBJ2-7, with D uncertain. This CDR3 contains 13 residues. The V end was cut by 3 bases, the J end by 3 bases, with 9 bases between. The germline V gene has CDR1 KGHSH and CDR2 LQKENI. This chain's CDR3 is CASSPETNYEQYF. The CDR3 DNA reads as TGTGCCAGCTCACCTGAGACCAACTACGAGCAGTACTTC.

This chain links TRBV5-1 with TRBJ1-4; D ambiguous. Trimming pared 4 bases from V and 0 bases from J, leaving 7 bases between. The CDR3 runs to 14 residues. Germline V lookup: CDR1 SGHRS, CDR2 YFSETQ. CDR3 sequence reads: CASSERATNEKLFF. CDR3 coding DNA: TGCGCCAGCAGCGAGCGTGCAACTAATGAAAAACTGTTTTTT.

This chain uses TRBV4-1 with TRBJ2-1; the D gene could be TRBD1 or TRBD2 (5 bases each). Germline CDR1 and CDR2: MGHRA and YSYEKL. The V end lost 3 bases, the J end lost 3 bases, and 12 bases lay between the germline ends. This CDR3 is built from 15 residues. The CDR3 nucleotides read TGCGCCAGCAGCCATGGACTCGACAGCTACAATGAGCAGTTCTTC. It encodes CASSHGLDSYNEQFF.

The V and J genes are TRBV5-4 and TRBJ1-2; D call uncertain. Trimming left V 4 bases short and J 4 bases short, with 11 bases between. This CDR3 is built from 13 residues. In germline, CDR1 is SGHNT, CDR2 YYREEE (reference sequence). CDR3 sequence (DNA): TGTGCCAGCAGCACCCTGGGCGGCTATGGCTACACCTTC. This sequence encodes CASSTLGGYGYTF.

The J gene is TRBJ1-2, the V gene TRBV12-3 or TRBV12-4; TRBD1 matches 9 bases. V lost 5 bases to trimming and J lost 6 bases; unmatched junction nucleotides: 7. This CDR3 contains 14 residues. The CDR3 DNA follows: TGTGCCAGCAGTCCATCGGGACAGGGTAATGGCTACACCTTC. The encoded protein is CASSPSGQGNGYTF.

This chain joins TRBV20-1 and TRBJ2-1, with 11 bases aligning to TRBD2. There are 16 residues in the CDR3. Germline values: CDR1 DFQATT, CDR2 SNEGSKA (reference sequence). Trimming at V came to 5 bases and at J to 6 bases, leaving 12 bases not matched to a gene. Here the CDR3 DNA reads TGCAGTGCTCTGCCGGGACTAGCGGCCCTGCGCAATGAGCAGTTCTTC. This encodes CSALPGLAALRNEQFF.

The rearrangement joins TRBV6-2 or TRBV6-3 to TRBJ2-2; D might be TRBD1 or TRBD2, each matching 6 bases. V lost 7 bases to trimming and J lost 4 bases, with 19 bases between them. This CDR3 has 16 amino acids. Germline V gives CDR1 MNHEY, CDR2 SVGEGT. CDR3 protein: CASTESRGPTTGELFF. The CDR3 bases are TGTGCCAGCACCGAAAGCCGGGGGCCCACCACCGGGGAGCTGTTTTTT.

CDR3 protein: CASSSRDGVYNEQFF. For the CDR3, the DNA is TGTGCCAGCAGCTCCCGGGACGGAGTCTACAATGAGCAGTTCTTC. This chain uses TRBV11-1 with TRBJ2-1; D could derive from TRBD1 or TRBD2 (5 bases each). The V end was cut by 4 bases, the J end by 3 bases, with 13 bases between. The CDR3 is 15 residues long. Per the germline V gene, CDR1 is SGHAT and CDR2 is FQDESV (reference sequence).

The chain couples TRBV12-3 or TRBV12-4 to TRBJ1-3, with a tentative D call TRBD1 (6 bases). V was clipped by 7 bases and J by 0 bases, with 16 bases between them. This CDR3 spans 16 amino acids. In DNA form, the CDR3 reads TGTGCCAGCACCGCAGGGGTTAGGTACTCTGGAAACACCATATATTTT. It specifies CASTAGVRYSGNTIYF.

This clonotype was recorded once. The chain employs TRBV20-1 and TRBJ2-5; 8 bases align to TRBD2. J was trimmed by 0 bases and V by 6 bases; bases with no gene match: 6. In germline, CDR1 is DFQATT, CDR2 SNEGSKA (reference sequence). This CDR3 contains 14 residues. The CDR3 DNA is TGCAGTGCCACTAGCGGTCTGTACCAAGAGACCCAGTACTTC. Residues: CSATSGLYQETQYF.

The rearrangement links TRBV28 to TRBJ2-6, with D possibly TRBD1 on 5 matching bases. The CDR3 spans 18 residues. Germline CDR1 MDHEN, CDR2 SYDVKM. V dropped 6 bases and J dropped 1 base, with 19 bases sitting between them. CDR3 in amino acids: CASRSAGMGSSGANVLTF. The CDR3 DNA sequence: TGTGCCAGCAGGTCGGCAGGGATGGGTAGTTCTGGGGCCAACGTCCTGACTTTC.

The V gene is TRBV15, the J gene TRBJ2-1, with 9 bases matching TRBD1. The V segment lost 7 bases and the J segment 7 bases; nucleotides outside the gene matches: 8. CDR1 is LNHNV and CDR2 is YYDKDF in the germline V gene (reference sequence). The CDR3 length is 14 residues. This CDR3 reads CATNGDRVGNEQFF. CDR3 coding DNA: TGTGCCACCAACGGGGACAGGGTGGGTAATGAGCAGTTCTTC.

The rearrangement uses TRBV30 and TRBJ1-1; D gene ambiguous. This CDR3 is built from 13 residues. Trimming removed 4 bases at V and 7 bases at J, with 16 bases between. Per the germline V gene, CDR1 is GTSNPN and CDR2 is SVGIG (reference sequence). The CDR3 sequence: CAWKSSLDGEAFF. DNA of the CDR3: TGTGCCTGGAAGTCGTCCCTGGACGGTGAAGCTTTCTTT. The full variable domain, rest sourced from reference TRBV30 and TRBJ1-1, is SQTIHQWPATLVQPVGSPLSLECTVEGTSNPNLYWYRQAAGRGLQLLFYSVGIGQISSEVPQNLSASRPQDRQFILSSKKLLLSDSGFYLCAWKSSLDGEAFFGQGTRLTVV.

The chain carries TRBV20-1 and TRBJ1-5; D uncertain. V gave up 6 bases and J gave up 6 bases, with 24 bases separating them. Per germline, CDR1 DFQATT and CDR2 SNEGSKA (reference sequence). The CDR3 spans 16 residues. The CDR3 here is CSARKSEGGVAQPQHF. DNA for the CDR3: TGCAGTGCGCGAAAGTCGGAGGGCGGAGTAGCTCAGCCCCAGCATTTT.

V gene TRBV2 combines with J gene TRBJ2-5; TRBD2 aligns across 13 bases. The V and J ends lost 7 bases and 5 bases, in that order; junction bases with no gene match: 7. Per the germline V gene, CDR1 is SNHLY and CDR2 is FYNNEI. This CDR3 region has 15 residues. In DNA form, the CDR3 reads TGTGCCAGCACCAAGACTAGCGGGGGGACGGAGACCCAGTACTTC. Translating gives CASTKTSGGTETQYF. Drawing the rest from reference TRBV2 and TRBJ2-5, the complete variable domain is EPEVTQTPSHQVTQMGQEVILRCVPISNHLYFYWYRQILGQKVEFLVSFYNNEISEKSEIFDDQFSVERPDGSNFTLKIRSTKLEDSAMYFCASTKTSGGTETQYFGPGTRLLVL.

The chain couples TRBV7-6 to TRBJ2-1, with a tentative D call TRBD2 (5 bases). The CDR3 contains 15 residues. The V end was cut by 5 bases, the J end by 6 bases, with 17 bases between. Germline assignment: CDR1 SGHVS and CDR2 FNYEAQ. The CDR3 nucleotides read TGTGCCAGCAGCACAGACCGGGGAGTGAGCAATGAGCAGTTCTTC. Amino acid sequence: CASSTDRGVSNEQFF.

This clonotype was recorded only once. The rearrangement uses TRBV2 and TRBJ2-3; D remains unclear. CDR1 is SNHLY and CDR2 is FYNNEI in the germline V gene. The CDR3 is 15 residues long. Trimming pared 3 bases from V and 1 base from J, leaving 11 bases between. CDR3 amino acids: CASSDWLPRTDTQYF. The CDR3 DNA is TGTGCCAGCAGTGACTGGCTGCCTCGCACAGATACGCAGTATTTT.